One sample yielded the 24 T cell receptor beta chains listed below, sequenced in a study of T cells after yellow fever vaccination. TCRdb re-called the 5' RACE reads through MiXCR, storing one row per CDR3 protein. The sample shows about 360,000 distinct CDR3 sequences, around 6.5% of them seen only once. Sequencing used PBMCs, obtained 5 days after the yellow fever booster vaccination. The receptors derive from a man aged 25 to 45 who received the YFV17D yellow fever vaccine.

There are many counts of this clonotype. V is TRBV9 and J is TRBJ2-3; D call uncertain. CDR1 SGDLS and CDR2 YYNGEE come from the germline V gene. The CDR3 spans 12 residues. Trimming took 0 bases from V and 4 from J, leaving 3 bases between them. DNA of the CDR3: TGTGCCAGCAGCGTAGATGCAGATACGCAGTATTTT. Translated: CASSVDADTQYF.

This clonotype has ten or more counts. The V gene is TRBV5-1, the J gene TRBJ2-3, with TRBD2 identical over 13 bases. J gave up 8 bases and V 4 bases, and 16 bases lay outside the gene matches. The CDR3 is 18 residues long. CDR1 is SGHRS and CDR2 is YFSETQ in the germline V gene. CDR3 sequence (DNA): TGCGCCAGCAGCACGGGATCAGGACTAGCGGGAGTTCTTTCTACGCAGTATTTT. Translation gives CASSTGSGLAGVLSTQYF.

The CDR3 DNA sequence: TGCAGCGGCGCGGGGGGCACAGATACGCAGTATTTT. This sequence encodes CSGAGGTDTQYF. The chain is built from TRBV29-1 and TRBJ2-3; 7 nucleotides match TRBD2. V gave up 7 bases and J gave up 1 base; unmatched junction bases: 2. The CDR3 has 12 residues. Looked up from germline, CDR1 is SQVTM and CDR2 is ANQGSEA.

A few counts support this clonotype. This chain uses TRBV7-9 with TRBJ1-2; the match to TRBD1 covers 7 bases. In germline, CDR1 is SEHNR, CDR2 FQNEAQ (reference sequence). The trim removed 1 base at V and 3 bases at J, leaving 11 bases unmatched. The CDR3 covers 17 residues. Here the CDR3 reads CASSLGGQRPIDYGYTF. The DNA for the CDR3 is TGTGCCAGCAGCTTAGGGGGACAGCGTCCAATCGACTATGGCTACACCTTC.

This clonotype was counted between two and nine times. The J gene is TRBJ2-1, the V gene TRBV6-5; D perhaps matches TRBD2 (6 bases). CDR1 is MNHEY and CDR2 is SVGAGI in the germline V gene. The V and J ends lost 4 bases and 0 bases respectively, with 16 bases between them. CDR3 length: 17 amino acids. The CDR3 nucleotides are TGTGCCAGCAGTTTACAACGGGAGACCAGCTCCTACAATGAGCAGTTCTTC. As protein: CASSLQRETSSYNEQFF.

This clonotype was seen at least ten times. The rearrangement links TRBV20-1 to TRBJ2-5, with a tentative D call TRBD2 (6 bases). Trimming removed 0 bases at V and 4 bases at J, with 18 bases between. Germline CDR1 DFQATT, CDR2 SNEGSKA (reference sequence). The CDR3 is 16 amino acids. This CDR3 reads CSARDFGRGLGETQYF. CDR3 DNA: TGCAGTGCTAGAGATTTCGGGAGAGGTTTGGGAGAGACCCAGTACTTC.

This clonotype has a count of ten or more. The CDR3 loop reads CASSQNLGRTDTQYF. In DNA form, the CDR3 reads TGCGCCAGCAGCCAGAATCTGGGCCGCACAGATACGCAGTATTTT. This chain joins TRBV4-3 and TRBJ2-3; D remains ambiguous. The CDR3 contains 15 residues. V lost 3 bases and J 1 base, leaving 11 bases between the germline ends. Germline V gene sequence: CDR1 LGHNA, CDR2 YSLEER.

This clonotype was counted ten times or more. The chain has TRBV20-1 and TRBJ2-7; the D gene is possibly TRBD1 (5 bases). The CDR3 contains 13 residues. Germline CDR1 DFQATT, CDR2 SNEGSKA (reference sequence). The V gene lost 5 bases and the J gene lost 0 bases, with 11 bases spanning the gap. The CDR3 DNA sequence: TGCAGTGCTCGGACACCGAGCTCCTACGAGCAGTACTTC. Residues: CSARTPSSYEQYF.

This clonotype was counted many times. The gene calls are TRBV6-2 or TRBV6-3 and TRBJ1-6; D is unclear. The ends were cut back, 4 bases at V and 10 bases at J, with 26 bases in the middle. Germline CDR1 is MNHEY and CDR2 is SVGEGT. The CDR3 length is 18 residues. The CDR3 is CASSSLAVEVRTESPLHF. Written as DNA, the CDR3 is TGTGCCAGCAGTTCTCTCGCGGTCGAGGTTAGGACGGAATCACCCCTCCACTTT.

V is TRBV19 and J is TRBJ1-5; the D is unclear. With 8 bases removed from V and 1 base from J, the gap between germline ends came to 12 bases. The CDR3 extends over 14 amino acids. Germline assignment: CDR1 LNHDA and CDR2 SQIVND (reference sequence). The CDR3 reads CASSVGISNQPQHF. In DNA, the CDR3 is TGTGCCAGTTCCGTAGGGATCAGCAATCAGCCCCAGCATTTT.

This clonotype was detected only a few times. The chain combines TRBV29-1 with TRBJ2-1; 14 nucleotides match TRBD2. This CDR3 contains 17 residues. The V gene end was trimmed by 4 bases and the J gene end by 6 bases; junction bases not matched to a gene: 11. Per germline, CDR1 SQVTM and CDR2 ANQGSEA. The CDR3 sequence: CSVGFGLAGGRGNEQFF. CDR3 coding DNA: TGCAGCGTTGGGTTTGGACTAGCGGGAGGTCGGGGCAATGAGCAGTTCTTC.

This sequence joins TRBV10-3 and TRBJ2-7; possibly TRBD1 or TRBD2 for D (5 bases each). CDR3 length: 14 residues. CDR1 is ENHRY and CDR2 is SYGVKD in the germline V gene. V was cut by 5 bases and J by 5 bases, with 16 bases left in between. CDR3 coding DNA: TGTGCCATCAGTTCCACGGGAAGGGGTGACGAGCAGTACTTC. Translated, it gives CAISSTGRGDEQYF.

This clonotype was seen at least ten times. The rearrangement links TRBV12-3 or TRBV12-4 to TRBJ1-1; TRBD1 matches at 7 bases. The length of the CDR3 is 13 residues. V trimming: 5 bases; J trimming: 1 base; junction bases outside the gene matches: 1. CDR3 sequence: CASSHRGNTEAFF. The CDR3 nucleotides read TGTGCCAGCAGTCACAGGGGGAACACTGAAGCTTTCTTT.

This clonotype showed up many times. The chain carries TRBV9 and TRBJ2-7, with 10 bases lining up with TRBD1. V gave up 4 bases and J gave up 2 bases; unmatched junction bases: 6. Looked up from germline, CDR1 is SGDLS and CDR2 is YYNGEE. This CDR3 has 15 residues. The CDR3 region is CASSSGTGVAYEQYF. For the CDR3, the DNA is TGTGCCAGCAGCTCCGGGACAGGGGTCGCCTACGAGCAGTACTTC.

This clonotype was seen only a few times. One junction end does not reproduce the germline sequence, and a read error may be involved. V gene TRBV28 combines with J gene TRBJ2-1; D could derive from TRBD1 or TRBD2 (6 bases each). CDR1 MDHEN and CDR2 SYDVKM come from the germline V gene. The CDR3 has 13 residues. The CDR3 protein is CASKGGGYNEQFF. In DNA form, the CDR3 reads TGTGCAAGCAAGGGGGGCGGCTACAATGAGCAGTTCTTC. The whole variable domain, filled in from reference TRBV28 and TRBJ2-1, reads DVKVTQSSRYLVKRTGEKVFLECVQDMDHENMFWYRQDPGLGLRLIYFSYDVKMKEKGDIPEGYSVSREKKERFSLILESASTNQTSMYLCASKGGGYNEQFFGPGTRLTVL.

This clonotype was found a few times. The chain carries TRBV19 and TRBJ1-4; D is perhaps TRBD1 (5 bases). The V gene's germline CDR1 is LNHDA and CDR2 SQIVND (reference sequence). The V end lost 9 bases, the J end lost 8 bases, and 22 bases lay between the germline ends. The CDR3 has 15 residues. This CDR3 is CASSDVGAGGEKLFF. The CDR3 nucleotides are TGTGCCAGCTCAGACGTGGGCGCCGGGGGAGAAAAACTGTTTTTT.

This clonotype was counted many times. The J gene is TRBJ2-7, the V gene TRBV11-2; 8 positions agree with TRBD1. Trimming took 10 bases from V and 2 from J; bases not matched to a gene: 7. The CDR3 is 13 amino acids. Germline CDR1 SGHAT, CDR2 FQNNGV. In DNA form, the CDR3 reads TGTGCCACCTCCCGGGACAGGACCTACGAGCAGTACTTC. Translation: CATSRDRTYEQYF.

This rearrangement joins TRBV20-1 to TRBJ2-5, with TRBD2 matching 7 bases. The germline gives CDR1 DFQATT, CDR2 SNEGSKA (reference sequence). Trimming took 0 bases from V and 2 from J; bases not matched to a gene: 6. This CDR3 has 15 amino acids. CDR3: CSARDPGTNQETQYF. The CDR3 coding sequence is TGCAGTGCTAGAGACCCCGGGACTAATCAAGAGACCCAGTACTTC.

This clonotype has a handful of counts. The chain employs TRBV27 and TRBJ2-1, with 11 bases that match TRBD1. Germline CDR1 MNHEY, CDR2 SMNVEV (reference sequence). This CDR3 has 16 residues. The junction had 7 bases not matched to a gene; V was cut back by 4 bases and J by 5 bases. CDR3 DNA sequence: TGTGCCAGCAGTTCACCTCGGGACAGGGGGAACAATGAGCAGTTCTTC. Translating it yields CASSSPRDRGNNEQFF.

This clonotype was counted ten times or more. This chain uses TRBV25-1 with TRBJ2-3; 7 positions agree with TRBD2. From germline, CDR1 is MGHDK and CDR2 SYGVNS. The length of the CDR3 is 15 residues. The J segment lost 3 bases and the V segment lost 1 base, leaving 4 bases of the junction unmatched. The CDR3 nucleotides read TGTGCCAGCAGTGAATGGGCTAGCGGAACAGATACGCAGTATTTT. Its protein is CASSEWASGTDTQYF.

This chain uses TRBV18 with TRBJ2-7; D gene unclear. The CDR3 contains 11 residues. V dropped 2 bases and J dropped 7 bases, with 6 bases sitting between them. Germline loops: CDR1 KGHSH, CDR2 LQKENI. The CDR3 DNA is TGTGCCAGCTCACCAAGGTTTGAGCAGTACTTC. The encoded protein is CASSPRFEQYF.

This clonotype was seen many times. The chain is built from TRBV5-5 and TRBJ1-2; D ambiguous. V dropped 0 bases and J dropped 4 bases, with 7 bases sitting between them. The V gene's germline CDR1 is SGHKS and CDR2 YYEKEE (reference sequence). The CDR3 length is 13 residues. CDR3 sequence (DNA): TGTGCCAGCAGCTTGGAGCCCGTCTATGGCTACACCTTC. Protein product: CASSLEPVYGYTF.

This chain uses TRBV5-1 with TRBJ2-2; possible D gene TRBD2, 5 bases. This CDR3 is 15 amino acids long. Germline CDR1 SGHRS, CDR2 YFSETQ. The V end was cut by 0 bases, the J end by 5 bases, with 11 bases between. CDR3 nucleotide sequence: TGCGCCAGCAGCTTGGGAATAGCGCTGACCGGGGAGCTGTTTTTT. The encoded protein is CASSLGIALTGELFF.

The chain carries TRBV18 and TRBJ2-5; 7 bases align to TRBD2. V was clipped by 2 bases and J by 5 bases; unmatched bases: 5. Germline V CDR1 and CDR2: KGHSH, LQKENI. The CDR3 is 14 residues long. CDR3 protein: CASSPVQGGETQYF. The CDR3 nucleotides are TGTGCCAGCTCACCAGTGCAGGGAGGGGAGACCCAGTACTTC.